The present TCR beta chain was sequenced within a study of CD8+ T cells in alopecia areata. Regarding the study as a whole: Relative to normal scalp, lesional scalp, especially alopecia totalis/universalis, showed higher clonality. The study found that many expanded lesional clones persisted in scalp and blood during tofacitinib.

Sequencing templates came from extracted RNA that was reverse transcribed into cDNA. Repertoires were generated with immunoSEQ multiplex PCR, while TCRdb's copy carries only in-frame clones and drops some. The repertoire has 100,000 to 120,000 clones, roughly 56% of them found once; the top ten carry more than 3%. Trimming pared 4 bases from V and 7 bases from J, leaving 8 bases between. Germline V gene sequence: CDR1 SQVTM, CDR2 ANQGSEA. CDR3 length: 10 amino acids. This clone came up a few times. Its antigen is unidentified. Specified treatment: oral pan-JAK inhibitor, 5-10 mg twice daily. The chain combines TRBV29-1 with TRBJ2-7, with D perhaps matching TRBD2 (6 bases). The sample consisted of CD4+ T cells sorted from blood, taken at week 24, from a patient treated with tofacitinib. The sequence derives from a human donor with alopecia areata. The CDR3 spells CSVAGREQYF. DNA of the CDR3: TGCAGCGTTGCAGGGAGGGAGCAGTACTTC.